This TCR beta chain emerged from a study of CD8+ T cells in alopecia areata. Sequencing relied on a cDNA template that was reverse transcribed from extracted RNA. Using immunoSEQ multiplex PCR, the repertoire was profiled, and TCRdb retains in-frame clones only, with some absent. The sample lists roughly 250,000 clones; approximately 60% were seen once. The treatment was: oral pan-JAK inhibitor, 5-10 mg twice daily. The CDR3 runs to 14 residues. V lost 0 bases, J lost 1 base, and 6 bases lay in between. CDR1 and CDR2 from the germline V gene are LNHNV and YYDKDF (reference sequence). The chain recombines TRBV15 with TRBJ1-1; possible D gene TRBD1, 5 bases. The source material was CD4+ T cells sorted from blood, sampled at roughly week 53, from a patient treated with tofacitinib. This clonotype was obtained from a human donor with alopecia areata. This CDR3 reads CATSREGGNTEAFF. CDR3 nucleotides: TGTGCCACCAGCAGAGAGGGGGGGAACACTGAAGCTTTCTTT. Variable domain in full (rest from reference TRBV15 and TRBJ1-1): DAMVIQNPRYQVTQFGKPVTLSCSQTLNHNVMYWYQQKSSQAPKLLFHYYDKDFNNEADTPDNFQSRRPNTSFCFLDIRSPGLGDTAMYLCATSREGGNTEAFFGQGTRLTVV.